Described below is a single T cell receptor beta chain sequence and its context. Its specificity is not known. These data are taken from a study of T-cell memory formation after mild COVID-19. Findings and limits, study-wide: CD4+ contracting clones were found mainly in CM and EM, and CD8+ ones in EMRA. Some responding clones appeared in pre-infection memory, suggesting cross-reactive memory joined.

V shed 0 bases and J shed 1 base, with 8 bases lying between them. Per the germline V gene, CDR1 is KGHSH and CDR2 is LQKENI. This CDR3 is built from 15 residues. cDNA libraries for TCR alpha and TCR beta, carrying sample barcodes and UMIs, came from 5'RACE with constant-segment primers. TCRdb independently ran MiXCR on the 5' RACE reads; one entry per CDR3 protein. Here the sample spans 450,000 or so distinct CDR3 sequences, around 25% being singletons. The receptor comes from an adult woman who had mild COVID-19 (a few samples of this study predate the infection). Cell type and time point are not known. The chain uses TRBV18 and TRBJ2-3; unclear D gene. Material: PBMCs or a T cell subset sorted from them (not recorded which). Here the CDR3 DNA reads TGTGCCAGCTCACCACCGGATCTCCGCACAGATACGCAGTATTTT. This gives the protein CASSPPDLRTDTQYF.